This T cell receptor (beta chain) was found in a study of T cell responses to AZD1222 COVID-19 vaccine. Findings and caveats of the study: Of spike-specific TCRs, nearly half reportedly target regions left unmutated in variants. Vaccine-associated CD4 TCRs ranged over spike, dominating at 160-218 and 743-854.

With regard to this clone: Its antigen is currently unknown.

Germline V gene data show CDR1 as LGHNA and CDR2 as YSLEER. The V end was cut by 2 bases, the J end by 4 bases, with 14 bases between. The CDR3 is made up of 15 amino acids. Method: immunoSEQ multiplex PCR; TCRdb's copy keeps in-frame clones and lacks some. There are around 140,000 clones in the sample; approximately 95% occur only once, and 0.91% lies in the top ten. The chain carries TRBV4-3 and TRBJ1-2, with D unresolved. This specimen was peripheral blood, taken on day 0 of MenACWY control vaccination. The sequence was obtained from an adult in good health. CDR3 in amino acids: CASSQLISSGYGYTF. As DNA, the CDR3 is TGCGCCAGCAGCCAACTTATCTCATCTGGCTATGGCTACACCTTC.